Presented here are 12 T cell receptor beta chains from one specimen sequenced in a study of response to subunit inactivated influenza vaccine. From the RT-PCR reads, TCRdb called clonotypes with MiXCR, one entry per CDR3 protein. The sample has some 520,000 distinct CDR3 sequences, 16% seen once. Sequences were derived from CD4+ T cells sorted from PBMCs, sampled around 25 months after vaccination. These receptors all come from a man in his fifties or sixties who received an inactivated influenza vaccine.

The chain couples TRBV27 to TRBJ2-4; D might be TRBD2 (5 bases). Looked up from germline, CDR1 is MNHEY and CDR2 is SMNVEV (reference sequence). The CDR3 is 15 residues long. V was pared by 3 bases and J by 2 bases, with 11 bases between. The CDR3 is CASSFRTSTKNIQYF. CDR3 DNA: TGTGCCAGCAGTTTTCGGACTTCTACCAAAAACATTCAGTACTTC.

This clonotype was counted at least ten times. The chain couples TRBV5-1 to TRBJ2-1; D unclear. Germline CDR1 reads SGHRS; CDR2 reads YFSETQ. Trimming pared 3 bases from V and 5 bases from J, leaving 21 bases between. The CDR3 totals 17 residues. This CDR3 reads CASSSPILTQNNNEQFF. DNA of the CDR3: TGCGCCAGCAGCTCTCCTATTTTAACTCAAAACAACAATGAGCAGTTCTTC.

This chain connects TRBV5-1 to TRBJ1-2; 11 bases are shared with TRBD1. J gave up 7 bases and V 0 bases, and 2 bases lay outside the gene matches. Per the germline V gene, CDR1 is SGHRS and CDR2 is YFSETQ. The CDR3 totals 14 residues. The CDR3 region has the DNA TGCGCCAGCAGCTTGGGGACAGGGGGCGGTGGCTACACCTTC. It encodes CASSLGTGGGGYTF.

The V and J genes are TRBV6-1 and TRBJ1-1; D gene uncertain. V shed 6 bases and J shed 0 bases, with 14 bases lying between them. Germline CDR1 and CDR2: MNHNS and SASEGT. The CDR3 runs 15 residues. The chain's CDR3 is CASSLNQGLNTEAFF. CDR3 sequence (DNA): TGTGCCAGCAGCCTCAACCAAGGGTTGAACACTGAAGCTTTCTTT.

The rearrangement uses TRBV30 and TRBJ2-7; 8 nucleotides line up with TRBD1. The CDR3 runs to 13 residues. V gave up 3 bases and J gave up 2 bases; unmatched junction bases: 3. Germline V lookup: CDR1 GTSNPN, CDR2 SVGIG (reference sequence). In nucleotides, the CDR3 is TGTGCCTGGAGGGCACAGGGGGCCTACGAGCAGTACTTC. It specifies CAWRAQGAYEQYF.

This clonotype was counted between two and nine times. The V and J genes are TRBV28 and TRBJ2-7; 9 bases line up with TRBD2. Germline V gene sequence: CDR1 MDHEN, CDR2 SYDVKM. The CDR3 contains 14 residues. The V segment lost 6 bases and the J segment 0 bases; nucleotides outside the gene matches: 3. CDR3 sequence: CASSSGRNSYEQYF. DNA of the CDR3: TGTGCCAGCAGCAGCGGGAGGAACTCCTACGAGCAGTACTTC.

V usage is TRBV15 and J usage is TRBJ2-5; 8 bases are a match to TRBD2. The CDR3 has 16 residues. V shed 1 base and J 2 bases; nucleotides not matched to a gene: 6. Germline-derived CDR1 and CDR2 are LNHNV and YYDKDF (reference sequence). CDR3 coding DNA: TGTGCCACCAGCAGAGGGGGAGCGGGGGATCAAGAGACCCAGTACTTC. This sequence encodes CATSRGGAGDQETQYF.

A few counts support this clonotype. The chain employs TRBV30 and TRBJ2-5; no definite D call. Trimming cost V 1 base and J 5 bases, with 20 bases left between them. There are 16 residues in the CDR3. Per the germline V gene, CDR1 is GTSNPN and CDR2 is SVGIG (reference sequence). In DNA form, the CDR3 reads TGTGCCTGGAGTGACCTCCGGAAGGGCTTTGGTGAGACCCAGTACTTC. Encoded protein: CAWSDLRKGFGETQYF.

This clonotype was seen only a few times. CDR3 nucleotide sequence: TGTGCCACCAGTGAGCCCGGGCCCTCGTCTGGTGAAAAACTGTTTTTT. Translation gives CATSEPGPSSGEKLFF. The V and J genes are TRBV24-1 and TRBJ1-4; D is uncertain. Germline V gives CDR1 KGHDR, CDR2 SFDVKD. CDR3 length: 16 amino acids. The V and J ends lost 4 bases and 7 bases respectively, with 18 bases between them.

V is TRBV6-5 and J is TRBJ1-1, with 9 bases lining up with TRBD1. The CDR3 has 12 amino acids. CDR1 and CDR2 from the germline V gene are MNHEY and SVGAGI. V lost 6 bases to trimming and J lost 11 bases; unmatched junction nucleotides: 7. CDR3 sequence (DNA): TGTGCCAGCAGAACAGGGGGCGGAGGGGCTTTCTTT. Protein: CASRTGGGGAFF.

The gene calls are TRBV7-9 and TRBJ1-3; TRBD1 matches at 11 bases. The trim removed 3 bases at V and 6 bases at J, leaving 4 bases unmatched. Looked up from germline, CDR1 is SEHNR and CDR2 is FQNEAQ (reference sequence). CDR3 length: 15 amino acids. CDR3 DNA sequence: TGTGCCAGCAGCTTGCCGGGACAGGGGGTAAACACCATATATTTT. This sequence encodes CASSLPGQGVNTIYF.

There are many counts of this clonotype. The chain combines TRBV12-3 or TRBV12-4 with TRBJ1-1, with D hard to call. The V gene lost 9 bases and the J gene lost 1 base, with 9 bases spanning the gap. The CDR3 runs to 12 residues. CDR3 sequence (DNA): TGTGCCAGTTCGACACAGAACACTGAAGCTTTCTTT. Its protein product is CASSTQNTEAFF.